This TCR beta chain stems from a study of T cell responses to AZD1222 COVID-19 vaccine. The table came from immunoSEQ multiplex PCR; TCRdb's copy has only in-frame clones and leaves some out. The top ten hold 5% to 6.5% of the sample, which has about 140,000 clones, about nine tenths seen once. CDR1 and CDR2 from the germline V gene are SGHAT and FQNNGV. With 0 bases removed from V and 6 bases from J, the gap between germline ends came to 8 bases. There are 14 residues in the CDR3. Findings and caveats of the study: Spike regions recognized by vaccine-associated CD4 TCRs spanned the protein, led by 160-218 and 743-854. Reportedly, close to half of spike-specific TCRs are directed against unmutated variant regions. At study baseline, merely five or six AZD1222 recipients were seropositive.

About this clone: Its antigen is currently unknown.

The sample was peripheral blood, taken 28 days after the second AZD1222 dose. This TCR was sampled from an adult who received the AZD1222 COVID-19 vaccine. V is TRBV11-2 and J is TRBJ1-4; D gene ambiguous. CDR3 sequence reads: CASSLEGGYEKLFF. Here the CDR3 DNA reads TGTGCCAGCAGCTTAGAAGGAGGGTATGAAAAACTGTTTTTT.